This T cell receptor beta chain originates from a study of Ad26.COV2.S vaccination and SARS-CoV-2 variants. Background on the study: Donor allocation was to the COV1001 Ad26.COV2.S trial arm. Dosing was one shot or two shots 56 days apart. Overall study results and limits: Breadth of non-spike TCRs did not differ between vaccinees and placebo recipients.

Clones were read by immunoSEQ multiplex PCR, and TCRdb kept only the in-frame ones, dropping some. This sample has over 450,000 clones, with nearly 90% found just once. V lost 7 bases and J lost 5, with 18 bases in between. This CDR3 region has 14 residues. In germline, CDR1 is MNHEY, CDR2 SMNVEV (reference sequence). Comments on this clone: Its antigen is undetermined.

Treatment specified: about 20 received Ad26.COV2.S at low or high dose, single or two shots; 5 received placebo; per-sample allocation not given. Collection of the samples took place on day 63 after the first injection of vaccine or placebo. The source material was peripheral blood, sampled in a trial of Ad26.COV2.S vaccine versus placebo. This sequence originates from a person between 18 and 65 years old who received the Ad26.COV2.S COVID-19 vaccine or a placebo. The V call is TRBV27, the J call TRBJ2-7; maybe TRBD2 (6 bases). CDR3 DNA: TGTGCCAGCACCGGGGGACGATCCGACCACGAGCAGTACTTC. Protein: CASTGGRSDHEQYF.